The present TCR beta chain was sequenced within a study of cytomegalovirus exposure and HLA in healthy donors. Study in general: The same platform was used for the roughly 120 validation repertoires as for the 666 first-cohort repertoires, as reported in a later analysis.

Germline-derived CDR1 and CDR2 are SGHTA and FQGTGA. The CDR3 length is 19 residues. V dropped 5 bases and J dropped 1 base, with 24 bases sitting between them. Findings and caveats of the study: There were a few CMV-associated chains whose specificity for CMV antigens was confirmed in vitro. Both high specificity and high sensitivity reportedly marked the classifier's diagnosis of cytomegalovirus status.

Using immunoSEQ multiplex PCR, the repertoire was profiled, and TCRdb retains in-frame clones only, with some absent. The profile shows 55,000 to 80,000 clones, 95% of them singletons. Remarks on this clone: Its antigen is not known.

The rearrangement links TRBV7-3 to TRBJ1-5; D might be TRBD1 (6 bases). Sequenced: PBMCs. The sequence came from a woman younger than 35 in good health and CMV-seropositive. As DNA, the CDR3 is TGTGCCAGCAGCCTCAAGGAGCAGGCAGGGGAAAGGAGCAATCAGCCCCAGCATTTT. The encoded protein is CASSLKEQAGERSNQPQHF.